This T cell receptor (beta chain) appears in the sequencing data of a study of Graves' ophthalmopathy and Graves' hyperthyroidism. The sample holds many counts of this clonotype. Patients were left out if they had other autoimmune diseases, uncontrolled infections, pregnancy or lactation. Amplification targeted the TCR beta CDR3 regions, with RNA transcripts as the source material. First-round RT-PCR used HTBI primers; second-round multiplex PCR followed. TCRdb recomputed calls from the multiplex PCR reads with MiXCR, one row per CDR3 protein. Of around 340,000 distinct CDR3 sequences listed, roughly a sixth are singletons. The source of this sequence is an adult man with Graves' ophthalmopathy. The sequenced sample consisted of peripheral blood.

CDR3 loop: CASSPYTGYGYTF. The CDR3, as DNA: TGTGCCAGCAGTCCTTACACAGGATATGGCTACACCTTC. J is TRBJ1-2 and V is TRBV12-3 or TRBV12-4, with D possibly TRBD1 on 5 matching bases. The CDR3 runs to 13 residues. The V end was cut by 5 bases, the J end by 5 bases, with 12 bases between.